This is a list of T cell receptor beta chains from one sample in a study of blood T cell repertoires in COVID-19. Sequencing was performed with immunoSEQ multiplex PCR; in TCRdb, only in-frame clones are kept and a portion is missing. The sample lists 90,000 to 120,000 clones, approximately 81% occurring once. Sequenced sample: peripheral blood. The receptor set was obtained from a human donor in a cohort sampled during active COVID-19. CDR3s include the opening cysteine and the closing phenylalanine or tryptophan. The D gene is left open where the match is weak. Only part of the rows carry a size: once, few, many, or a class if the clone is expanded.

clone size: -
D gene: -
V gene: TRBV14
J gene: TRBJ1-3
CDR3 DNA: TGTGCCAGCAGGGTTAGAACAGCCAAACAGTTCTCTGGAAACACCATATATTTT
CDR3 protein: CASRVRTAKQFSGNTIYF

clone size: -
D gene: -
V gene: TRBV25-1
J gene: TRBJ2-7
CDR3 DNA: TGTGCCAGCAGCATCTGGGGGGACTCCTACGAGCAGTACTTC
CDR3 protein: CASSIWGDSYEQYF

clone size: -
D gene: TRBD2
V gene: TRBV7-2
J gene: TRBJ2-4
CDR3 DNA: TGTGCCAGCAGCTTGGCGGGACTAGCGGGAGGTCTAGCCAAAAACATTCAGTACTTC
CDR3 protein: CASSLAGLAGGLAKNIQYF

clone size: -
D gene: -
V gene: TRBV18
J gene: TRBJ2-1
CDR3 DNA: TGTGCCAGCTCACCAGGACTCAATGGTGAGCAGTTCTTC
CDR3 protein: CASSPGLNGEQFF

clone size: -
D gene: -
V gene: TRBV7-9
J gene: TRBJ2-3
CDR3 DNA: TGTGCCAGCAGCGCGATTAGCCCCCGCCGAACAGATACGCAGTATTTT
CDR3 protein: CASSAISPRRTDTQYF

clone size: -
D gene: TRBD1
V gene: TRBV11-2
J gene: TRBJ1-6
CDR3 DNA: TGTGCCAGCAGCTTATGGGACAGGGCAGGCCTCCACTTT
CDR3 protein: CASSLWDRAGLHF

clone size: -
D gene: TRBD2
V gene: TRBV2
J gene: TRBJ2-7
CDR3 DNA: TGTGCCGGTAGCCTGGGACTAGCCCCCTACGAGCAGTACTTC
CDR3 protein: CAGSLGLAPYEQYF

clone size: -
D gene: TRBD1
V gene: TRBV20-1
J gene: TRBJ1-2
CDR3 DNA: TGCAGTGCTAGTTCCGGGACAGGGTATGGCTACACCTTC
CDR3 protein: CSASSGTGYGYTF

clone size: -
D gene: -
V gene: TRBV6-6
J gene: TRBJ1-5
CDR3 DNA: TGTGCCAGCAGTCCCCGGAGGACGAGCATTAGCAATCAGCCCCAGCATTTT
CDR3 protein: CASSPRRTSISNQPQHF

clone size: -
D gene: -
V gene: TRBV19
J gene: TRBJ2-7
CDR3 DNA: TGTGCCAGTAGTACGTTGGATACAGGGAGCCACGAGCAGTACTTC
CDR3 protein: CASSTLDTGSHEQYF

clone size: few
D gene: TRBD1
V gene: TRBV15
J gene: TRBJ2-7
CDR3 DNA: TGTGCCACCAGGAGACAGGGGGATTCCTACGAGCAGTACTTC
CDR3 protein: CATRRQGDSYEQYF

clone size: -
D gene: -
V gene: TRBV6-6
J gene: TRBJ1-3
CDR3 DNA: TGTGCCAGCAGTTACTCGACGGGGGGCGCCGGAAACACCATATATTTT
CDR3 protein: CASSYSTGGAGNTIYF

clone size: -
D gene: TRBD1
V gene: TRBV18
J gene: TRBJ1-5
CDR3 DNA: TGTGCCAGCTCACCGCCTGGGACAGCAAATCAGCCCCAGCATTTT
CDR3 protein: CASSPPGTANQPQHF

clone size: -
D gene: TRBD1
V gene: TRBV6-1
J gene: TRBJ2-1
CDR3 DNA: TGTGCCAGCAGTGAATCCGGGACAGGGGGCTACAATGAGCAGTTCTTC
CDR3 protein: CASSESGTGGYNEQFF

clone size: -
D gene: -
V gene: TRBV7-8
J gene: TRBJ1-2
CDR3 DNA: TGTGCCAGCACCTCGGGCGGGGCCTATGGCTACACCTTC
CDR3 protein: CASTSGGAYGYTF

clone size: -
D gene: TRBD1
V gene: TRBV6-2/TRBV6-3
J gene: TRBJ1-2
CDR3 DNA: TGTGCCAGCAGTTCAGGGGGCGGCTATGGCTACACCTTC
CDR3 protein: CASSSGGGYGYTF

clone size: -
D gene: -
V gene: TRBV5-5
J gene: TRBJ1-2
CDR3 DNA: TGTGCCAGCAGTGAAAAGGGGGTGTATGGCTACACCTTC
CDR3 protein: CASSEKGVYGYTF

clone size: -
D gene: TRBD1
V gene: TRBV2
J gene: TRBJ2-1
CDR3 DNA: TGTGCCACCTCTAGGGACAGGGGAAGGGATGAGCAGTTCTTC
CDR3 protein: CATSRDRGRDEQFF

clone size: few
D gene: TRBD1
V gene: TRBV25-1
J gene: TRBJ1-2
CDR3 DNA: TGTGCCAGCAGTGATCGGACAGGGGATGGCTACACCTTC
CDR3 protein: CASSDRTGDGYTF

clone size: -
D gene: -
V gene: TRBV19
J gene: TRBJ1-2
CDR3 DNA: TGTGCCAGCCACTTGTCGGGAAACTATGGCTACACCTTC
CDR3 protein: CASHLSGNYGYTF

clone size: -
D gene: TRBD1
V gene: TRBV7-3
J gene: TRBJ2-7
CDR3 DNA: TGTGCCAGCAGCTTCGGGACAGTACCTCCTAGGGAGCAGTACTTC
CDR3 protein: CASSFGTVPPREQYF

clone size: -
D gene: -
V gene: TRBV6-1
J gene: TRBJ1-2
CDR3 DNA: TGTGCCAGCAGTGAAGGGGGGGTCTATGGCTACACCTTC
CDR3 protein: CASSEGGVYGYTF

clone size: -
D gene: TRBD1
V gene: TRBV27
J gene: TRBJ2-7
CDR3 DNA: TGTGCCAGCAGTACGACGGGACAGGGATATGTGGCCTACGAGCAGTACTTC
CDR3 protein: CASSTTGQGYVAYEQYF

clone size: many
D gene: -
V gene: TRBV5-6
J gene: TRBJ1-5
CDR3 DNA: TGTGCCAGCAGCCCGACTGAAGGTCAGCCCCAGCATTTT
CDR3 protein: CASSPTEGQPQHF